Following are 8 T cell receptor beta chains from one sample sequenced in a study of OX40 agonist ivuxolimab in advanced cancers. Libraries were prepared by immunoSEQ multiplex PCR; TCRdb keeps only in-frame clonotypes and omits some of them. The sample has about 72,000 clones, about 87% seen once. The sample consisted of CD4+ or CD8+ T cells sorted from blood, taken in a trial of the OX40 agonist ivuxolimab. The receptors were gathered from an adult with an advanced solid tumor such as melanoma, head and neck, liver or kidney cancer.

The chain combines TRBV7-2 with TRBJ2-7; no clear D. The germline CDR1 and CDR2 sequences are SGHTA and FQGNSA. The CDR3 has 15 residues. V gave up 2 bases and J gave up 5 bases, with 16 bases separating them. In DNA form, the CDR3 reads TGTGCCAGCAGCTTATCAATGGGGATGCAGGACGAGCAGTACTTC. Protein sequence: CASSLSMGMQDEQYF.

In nucleotides, the CDR3 is TGTGCCAGTAGTATCCGCAGGGAGGGGAACTATGGCTACACCTTC. It encodes CASSIRREGNYGYTF. The chain couples TRBV19 to TRBJ1-2, with a possible D match to TRBD1 (5 bases). The CDR3 runs to 15 residues. Trimming took 3 bases from V and 2 from J, leaving 13 bases between them. From germline, CDR1 is LNHDA and CDR2 SQIVND (reference sequence).

There are a few counts of this clone. The chain employs TRBV19 and TRBJ1-5, with D maybe TRBD1 (6 bases). V lost 6 bases, J lost 2 bases, and 17 bases lay in between. Germline-derived CDR1 and CDR2 are LNHDA and SQIVND (reference sequence). CDR3 size: 16 residues. The CDR3 DNA reads TGTGCCAGTAGCCAACAGGGAGGAGGGGGCAATCAGCCCCAGCATTTT. Its translation is CASSQQGGGGNQPQHF. The full variable domain, rest sourced from reference TRBV19 and TRBJ1-5, is DGGITQSPKYLFRKEGQNVTLSCEQNLNHDAMYWYRQDPGQGLRLIYYSQIVNDFQKGDIAEGYSVSREKKESFPLTVTSAQKNPTAFYLCASSQQGGGGNQPQHFGDGTRLSIL.

The J gene is TRBJ2-2, the V gene TRBV4-1; D unresolved. CDR1 and CDR2 (germline): MGHRA, YSYEKL. The CDR3 is made up of 16 amino acids. V dropped 2 bases and J dropped 0 bases, with 10 bases sitting between them. The CDR3 nucleotides read TGCGCCAGCAGCCAAAGGTGGTCCGCGAACACCGGGGAGCTGTTTTTT. Translated, it gives CASSQRWSANTGELFF.

This rearrangement joins TRBV27 to TRBJ2-1; possibly TRBD1 for D (5 bases). The CDR3 is made up of 13 amino acids. Between the trimmed V and J ends, which lost 6 bases and 10 bases, there was a span of 16 bases. Germline CDR1 is MNHEY and CDR2 is SMNVEV (reference sequence). Here the CDR3 DNA reads TGTGCCAGCAGGCAGACAGCGCGGAGCGAGCAGTTCTTC. It translates to CASRQTARSEQFF.

Only a few counts were recorded for this clone. The J gene is TRBJ1-2, the V gene TRBV6-6, with 9 bases that match TRBD1. The CDR3 runs 14 residues. Looked up from germline, CDR1 is MNHNY and CDR2 is SVGAGI (reference sequence). V was pared by 6 bases and J by 6 bases, with 8 bases of the junction left unmatched. The CDR3, as DNA: TGTGCCAGCAGCCTCCGGGACAGGGCGGATGGCTACACCTTC. Translated: CASSLRDRADGYTF.

The rearrangement uses TRBV6-1 and TRBJ2-5, with D perhaps given as TRBD1 or TRBD2 (5 bases each). Germline V gives CDR1 MNHNS, CDR2 SASEGT. Trimming cost V 7 bases and J 7 bases, with 19 bases left between them. CDR3 length: 14 residues. Here the CDR3 reads CASNNGGIVATQYF. CDR3 sequence (DNA): TGTGCCAGCAACAATGGGGGTATCGTGGCGACCCAGTACTTC.

This chain connects TRBV7-6 to TRBJ2-5; 10 nucleotides align to TRBD1. The V gene's germline CDR1 is SGHVS and CDR2 FNYEAQ. This CDR3 is 15 amino acids long. Losses at the gene ends were 3 bases for V and 5 bases for J; bases not matched to a gene: 6. The CDR3 here is CASSFGPGQGETQYF. The CDR3 DNA is TGTGCCAGCAGCTTTGGGCCGGGACAGGGGGAGACCCAGTACTTC. Full variable domain (remainder filled in from reference TRBV7-6 and TRBJ2-5): GAGVSQSPRYKVTKRGQDVALRCDPISGHVSLYWYRQALGQGPEFLTYFNYEAQQDKSGLPNDRFSAERPEGSISTLTIQRTEQRDSAMYRCASSFGPGQGETQYFGPGTRLLVL.